One sample yielded the 21 T cell receptor beta chains listed below, sequenced in a study of response to subunit inactivated influenza vaccine. One entry per CDR3 protein, called by TCRdb with MiXCR from the RT-PCR reads. The data hold roughly 710,000 distinct CDR3 sequences, with 11% to 15% observed a single time. The source was PBMCs from blood, collected 14 days before vaccination. These receptors came from a man in his forties or fifties who received an inactivated influenza vaccine.

The chain is built from TRBV4-1 and TRBJ2-3; 8 nucleotides match TRBD1. The CDR3 is 15 residues long. J lost 5 bases, V lost 6 bases, and 10 bases had no gene match. Germline lookup yields CDR1 MGHRA and CDR2 YSYEKL. Here the CDR3 DNA reads TGCGCCAGCAGATTTACGACAGGGGCCGTAGATACGCAGTATTTT. It is translated as CASRFTTGAVDTQYF.

This clonotype was observed a few times. The chain employs TRBV2 and TRBJ2-2; D not resolved. CDR3 length equals 12 residues. Trimming cost V 8 bases and J 9 bases, with 13 bases left between them. Germline CDR1 reads SNHLY; CDR2 reads FYNNEI. This chain's CDR3 is CASGAVPRELFF. DNA of the CDR3: TGTGCCAGCGGCGCGGTACCGAGGGAGCTGTTTTTT. Full variable domain (rest looked up from reference TRBV2 and TRBJ2-2): EPEVTQTPSHQVTQMGQEVILRCVPISNHLYFYWYRQILGQKVEFLVSFYNNEISEKSEIFDDQFSVERPDGSNFTLKIRSTKLEDSAMYFCASGAVPRELFFGEGSRLTVL.

A few counts support this clonotype. The CDR3 is CASSALADTQYF. The DNA of the CDR3 is TGTGCCAGCAGTGCCCTAGCGGATACGCAGTATTTT. The chain joins TRBV6-1 to TRBJ2-3; D might be TRBD2 (6 bases). The CDR3 length is 12 residues. Germline V gene data show CDR1 as MNHNS and CDR2 as SASEGT. Trimming removed 4 bases at V and 6 bases at J, with 8 bases between.

This clonotype was counted between two and nine times. This chain links TRBV7-9 with TRBJ1-1, with D possibly TRBD1 on 6 matching bases. V gave up 11 bases and J gave up 5 bases, with 18 bases separating them. The CDR3 covers 13 residues. The germline V gene has CDR1 SEHNR and CDR2 FQNEAQ (reference sequence). The CDR3 loop reads CASWPGANTEAFF. CDR3 bases: TGTGCCTCCTGGCCGGGGGCGAATACTGAAGCTTTCTTT.

The J gene is TRBJ2-7, the V gene TRBV10-3, with D possibly being TRBD2 (6 bases). Trimming took off 4 bases at V and 0 bases at J, with 10 bases between the two ends. This CDR3 contains 14 residues. Germline CDR1 ENHRY, CDR2 SYGVKD. The CDR3 region is CAISAAGGSYEQYF. The DNA of the CDR3 is TGTGCCATCAGTGCAGCGGGCGGCTCCTACGAGCAGTACTTC.

The chain joins TRBV5-1 to TRBJ2-3; 9 bases match TRBD2. V dropped 0 bases and J dropped 1; count of bases not matched to a gene: 3. Germline V gene sequence: CDR1 SGHRS, CDR2 YFSETQ. This CDR3 has 16 amino acids. The CDR3 DNA sequence: TGCGCCAGCAGCTTGGGTAGCGGGGGCCGCACAGATACGCAGTATTTT. Its protein is CASSLGSGGRTDTQYF.

This clonotype was picked up a small number of times. The chain uses TRBV6-1 and TRBJ2-1; possible D gene TRBD2, 6 bases. This CDR3 comprises 14 residues. Trimming pared 6 bases from V and 7 bases from J, leaving 16 bases between. Per the germline V gene, CDR1 is MNHNS and CDR2 is SASEGT. DNA for the CDR3: TGTGCCAGCAGGACGACTAGAGGGCCGAATGAGCAGTTCTTC. Its translation is CASRTTRGPNEQFF.

The chain joins TRBV5-1 to TRBJ2-7; 11 bases line up with TRBD1. Unmatched junction bases numbered 5, after V lost 1 base and J lost 5 bases. The CDR3 consists of 15 residues. Germline V lookup: CDR1 SGHRS, CDR2 YFSETQ. For the CDR3, the DNA is TGCGCCAGCAGCTTGCTGGACAGGGGGCCCAACGAGCAGTACTTC. Amino acid sequence: CASSLLDRGPNEQYF.

This clonotype was counted only a few times. The gene calls are TRBV4-1 and TRBJ2-1; tentative D call: TRBD2 (5 bases). Germline V gene data show CDR1 as MGHRA and CDR2 as YSYEKL. Trimming shortened V by 0 bases and J by 7 bases, and 16 bases separated the two germline ends. This CDR3 has 16 residues. The CDR3 DNA sequence: TGCGCCAGCAGCCAAGATCGCGGGTCAATGAGAAATGAGCAGTTCTTC. Encoded protein: CASSQDRGSMRNEQFF.

This clonotype has only a few counts. The J gene is TRBJ2-5, the V gene TRBV7-2; no reliable D call. Trimming took 4 bases from V and 4 from J, leaving 10 bases between them. Looked up from germline, CDR1 is SGHTA and CDR2 is FQGNSA. The CDR3 is 13 residues long. In nucleotides, the CDR3 is TGTGCCAGCAGCTCCTCTGGTGGAGAGACCCAGTACTTC. It codes for CASSSSGGETQYF. The variable domain in full, completed from reference TRBV7-2 and TRBJ2-5, reads GAGVSQSPSNKVTEKGKDVELRCDPISGHTALYWYRQSLGQGLEFLIYFQGNSAPDKSGLPSDRFSAERTGGSVSTLTIQRTQQEDSAVYLCASSSSGGETQYFGPGTRLLVL.

There are a few counts of this clonotype. The chain recombines TRBV7-6 with TRBJ2-6, with D maybe TRBD2 (6 bases). The CDR3 runs 17 residues. Germline lookup yields CDR1 SGHVS and CDR2 FNYEAQ. The V and J ends lost 5 bases and 7 bases respectively, with 21 bases between them. The CDR3 DNA reads TGTGCCAGCAGCCACGAGCGGGCCACTAATTATGCCAACGTCCTGACTTTC. It yields the protein CASSHERATNYANVLTF.

The V and J genes are TRBV29-1 and TRBJ2-7, with D tentatively TRBD1 (6 bases). This CDR3 has 12 residues. V was trimmed by 6 bases and J by 7 bases, leaving 16 bases between them. CDR1 and CDR2 (germline): SQVTM, ANQGSEA. This CDR3 is CSVVRTAGEQYF. Written as DNA, the CDR3 is TGCAGCGTAGTAAGGACAGCCGGGGAGCAGTACTTC.

The rearrangement joins TRBV12-3 or TRBV12-4 to TRBJ2-1; 13 nucleotides line up with TRBD2. Trimming took 5 bases from V and 3 from J; bases not matched to a gene: 4. The CDR3 spans 16 residues. CDR3 loop: CASSLTSGGVYNEQFF. DNA of the CDR3: TGTGCCAGCAGTCTAACTAGCGGGGGGGTCTACAATGAGCAGTTCTTC.

The CDR3 nucleotides are TGTGCCAGCAGCTTGGGGGCGGCAGGGAACAATTCACCCCTCCACTTT. It encodes CASSLGAAGNNSPLHF. The rearrangement joins TRBV7-2 to TRBJ1-6; D perhaps matches TRBD1 (6 bases). The germline V gene encodes CDR1 SGHTA and CDR2 FQGNSA. Trimming stripped 3 bases from V and 7 bases from J, with 16 bases between. The CDR3 loop spans 16 amino acids.

The CDR3 coding sequence is TGTGCCAGCTCACCACCGGGGTCCGGGGAGCTGTTTTTT. Translation: CASSPPGSGELFF. V usage is TRBV18 and J usage is TRBJ2-2; unclear D gene. V was cut by 0 bases and J by 6 bases, with 5 bases left in between. Germline values: CDR1 KGHSH, CDR2 LQKENI. This CDR3 contains 13 residues.

This clonotype has just one count. This chain uses TRBV27 with TRBJ2-7, with TRBD2 matching over 10 bases. Looked up from germline, CDR1 is MNHEY and CDR2 is SMNVEV (reference sequence). The CDR3 totals 15 residues. The trim removed 5 bases at V and 5 bases at J, leaving 9 bases unmatched. CDR3 residues: CASSPSGSLLHEQYF. The CDR3, as DNA: TGTGCCAGCAGTCCTAGCGGGAGCCTCCTCCACGAGCAGTACTTC.

The gene calls are TRBV20-1 and TRBJ2-1; D is possibly TRBD2 (5 bases). The germline V and J ends were trimmed by 3 bases and 4 bases, with 13 bases remaining between them. Germline CDR1 and CDR2: DFQATT and SNEGSKA (reference sequence). The CDR3 runs 14 residues. CDR3 sequence reads: CSASRWELYNEQFF. The CDR3 DNA sequence: TGCAGTGCTAGTAGGTGGGAGCTTTACAATGAGCAGTTCTTC.

This chain joins TRBV2 and TRBJ2-5; no firm D call. The length of the CDR3 is 11 residues. Germline lookup yields CDR1 SNHLY and CDR2 FYNNEI. Trimming left V 0 bases short and J 13 bases short, with 9 bases between. CDR3 DNA: TGTGCCAGCAGTGAAGCTCGCCGGCTGTACTTC. Its translation: CASSEARRLYF. The full variable domain, in which reference TRBV2 and TRBJ2-5 provide the parts outside the CDR3, is EPEVTQTPSHQVTQMGQEVILRCVPISNHLYFYWYRQILGQKVEFLVSFYNNEISEKSEIFDDQFSVERPDGSNFTLKIRSTKLEDSAMYFCASSEARRLYFGPGTRLLVL.

This clonotype was counted only a few times. The chain couples TRBV18 to TRBJ2-7; TRBD1 agrees at 7 bases. The CDR3 covers 15 residues. The ends lost 2 bases at V and 0 bases at J; junction bases unmatched: 4. Germline V gene data show CDR1 as KGHSH and CDR2 as LQKENI. The CDR3 DNA is TGTGCCAGCTCACCATCAACAGGGGCCTCCTACGAGCAGTACTTC. This sequence encodes CASSPSTGASYEQYF. Based on the CDR3 plus reference TRBV18 and TRBJ2-7, the full variable domain is NAGVMQNPRHLVRRRGQEARLRCSPMKGHSHVYWYRQLPEEGLKFMVYLQKENIIDESGMPKERFSAEFPKEGPSILRIQQVVRGDSAAYFCASSPSTGASYEQYFGPGTRLTVT.

The sample holds a few counts of this clonotype. The rearrangement uses TRBV4-2 and TRBJ2-2, with D uncertain. Germline V gene data show CDR1 as LGHNA and CDR2 as YNFKEQ. Trimming took 1 base from V and 8 from J, leaving 8 bases between them. This CDR3 is built from 13 residues. DNA of the CDR3: TGTGCCAGCAGCCAAGCTTCATCGGGGGAGCTGTTTTTT. Protein: CASSQASSGELFF.

This clonotype was counted only a few times. J is TRBJ2-7 and V is TRBV27, with 11 bases fitting TRBD2. The J segment lost 3 bases and the V segment lost 7 bases, leaving 11 bases of the junction unmatched. Germline CDR1 and CDR2: MNHEY and SMNVEV (reference sequence). There are 16 residues in the CDR3. CDR3 in amino acids: CASTGLAGGSFYEQYF. The DNA for the CDR3 is TGTGCCAGCACCGGGCTAGCGGGAGGATCCTTCTACGAGCAGTACTTC.